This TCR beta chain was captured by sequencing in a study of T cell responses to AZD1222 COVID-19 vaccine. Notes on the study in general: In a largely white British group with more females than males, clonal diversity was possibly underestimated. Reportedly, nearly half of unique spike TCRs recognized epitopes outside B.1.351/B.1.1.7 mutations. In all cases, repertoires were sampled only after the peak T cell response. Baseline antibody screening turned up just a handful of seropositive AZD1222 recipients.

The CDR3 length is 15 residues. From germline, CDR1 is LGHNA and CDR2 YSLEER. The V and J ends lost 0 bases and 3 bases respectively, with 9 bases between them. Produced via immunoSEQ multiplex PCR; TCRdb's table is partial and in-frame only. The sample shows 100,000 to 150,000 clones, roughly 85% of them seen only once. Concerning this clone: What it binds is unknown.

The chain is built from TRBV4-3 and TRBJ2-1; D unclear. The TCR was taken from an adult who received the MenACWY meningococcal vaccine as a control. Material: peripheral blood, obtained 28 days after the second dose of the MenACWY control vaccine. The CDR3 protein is CASSQDRPSYNEQFF. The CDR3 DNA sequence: TGCGCCAGCAGCCAAGATCGTCCTAGCTACAATGAGCAGTTCTTC.